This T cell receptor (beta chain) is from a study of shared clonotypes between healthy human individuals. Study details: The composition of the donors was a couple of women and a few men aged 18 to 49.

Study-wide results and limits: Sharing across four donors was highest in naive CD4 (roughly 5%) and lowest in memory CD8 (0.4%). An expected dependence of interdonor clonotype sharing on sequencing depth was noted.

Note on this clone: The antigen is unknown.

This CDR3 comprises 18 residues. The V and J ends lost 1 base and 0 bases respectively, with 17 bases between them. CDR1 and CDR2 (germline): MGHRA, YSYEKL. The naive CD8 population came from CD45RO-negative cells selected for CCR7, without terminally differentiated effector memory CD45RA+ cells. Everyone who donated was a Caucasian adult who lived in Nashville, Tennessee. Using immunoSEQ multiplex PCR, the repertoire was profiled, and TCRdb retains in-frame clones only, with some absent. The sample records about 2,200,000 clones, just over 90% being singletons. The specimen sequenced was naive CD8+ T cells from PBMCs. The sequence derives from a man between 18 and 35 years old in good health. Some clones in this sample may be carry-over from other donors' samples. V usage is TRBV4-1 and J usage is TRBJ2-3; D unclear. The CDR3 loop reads CASSQGNIHAQSTDTQYF. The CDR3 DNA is TGCGCCAGCAGCCAAGGGAATATACACGCCCAGAGCACAGATACGCAGTATTTT.